The T cell receptor beta chain under discussion was sequenced for a study of control samples from healthy donors and cancer patients. This CDR3 is 15 amino acids long. Germline-derived CDR1 and CDR2 are MNHNY and SVGAGI (reference sequence). Trimming took 6 bases from V and 4 from J; bases not matched to a gene: 11. Measured with immunoSEQ multiplex PCR; TCRdb has only the in-frame clones, and not every one. This table has approximately 190,000 clones, around 90% appearing once. The chain uses TRBV6-6 and TRBJ1-1; 7 bases align to TRBD1. Sequences were obtained from blood. This clonotype was sampled from a young man in good health. CDR3 region: CASRRPTGSGTEAFF. DNA of the CDR3: TGTGCCAGCAGACGGCCGACAGGGTCCGGCACTGAAGCTTTCTTT.